This section outlines one TCR beta chain sequence together with its context. Its specific antigen is unknown. Base-call qualities are not available, and no considerably larger clone is one nucleotide away. The CDR3 regions of human TCRbeta chains were analyzed by immunosequencing. The study's own analysis went as follows. TCRs in the repertoires were matched against a reference library of SARS-CoV-2-specific TCRs that had been generated with the MIRA antigen-specificity platform. Breadth meant the fraction of unique TCRs that were SARS-CoV-2-associated, whereas depth meant the fraction of total T cells that were SARS-CoV-2-associated. Using the MIRA data, every spike-specific TCR was mapped to the spike region that the TCR reacted to and assigned to either a CD4 or a CD8 class. Log10-transformed breadth and depth values were compared by one-way ANOVA with Sidak's multiple comparisons tests. Imported from immuneACCESS, the table was reduced by TCRdb to in-frame sequences with V and J called. These copies leave out some clones; in studies compared against another copy, an unresolved V gene accounts for under half, and the cause of the remainder is not known. The V and J calls and clone size were taken over from that table, and D and trimming were inferred from the DNA. The table for this sample lists about 200,000 clones; around 94% of them were counted only once. The ten biggest clones cover approximately 1.5% of the sample.

The time point label on this specimen signifies: about 28 days (+/-7) after the second vaccine dose. The sample's treatment or condition label, in plain terms: meningococcal conjugate vaccine given as trial control. Vaccinee samples came from UK trials COV001 and COV002, including a single-blind randomized controlled phase 2/3 trial of AZD1222 (ChAdOx1 nCoV-19) in healthy adults. For TCRbeta chain sequencing, PBMC samples were collected from trial participants at day 0 and at day 28 after the second dose. At the junction V is shortened by 4 bases and J by 3 bases, with 14 bases in between. From its cysteine to its phenylalanine, the CDR3 spans 14 amino acids. The entry retains the CDR3 DNA only, 42 bases that are in frame from base 1. The germline V gene encodes CDR1 SGHNT and CDR2 YYREEE (reference sequence). The sample originates from a study of T cell responses to AZD1222 COVID-19 vaccine (dated by TCRdb to the early 2020s). Describing the broader study: TCR sequencing covered some 250 trial participants: nearly 210 given two doses of AZD1222 and 26 given two doses of MenACWY control vaccine. Enrollment into the trials was organized by age into subgroups of 18-55, 56-69 and 70-plus years, and those subgroups contained around 150, 28 and 57 TCR-sequenced participants, respectively.

What the study reported, not specific to this receptor: The vaccine-associated CD4 TCRs covered the entire spike protein, and the dominant responses fell in regions 160-218 and 743-854. Reportedly, almost half of the unique spike-specific TCRs recognized epitopes lying outside the regions that are mutated in the B.1.351 and B.1.1.7 variants. After two AZD1222 doses, both the breadth and the depth of spike-specific TCRs were significantly higher than at day 0 and than in MenACWY recipients. Only five to seven AZD1222 recipients were SARS-CoV-2 seropositive at baseline, limiting conclusions about previously exposed vaccinees. Because no day 14 peak-response samples were available, repertoires were characterized only after the peak T cell response. In the small 56-69-year group, the increase in depth fell short of significance, most likely because of low power. Participants were mostly white British, with more females than males. The authors suggested clonal diversity may have been underestimated.

Recombination joined TRBV5-4 with TRBJ2-7; the D gene is perhaps TRBD2, on 6 matching bases. The source material was peripheral blood, sampled 28 days after the second dose of the MenACWY control vaccine. This sequence originates from an adult who received the MenACWY meningococcal vaccine as a control. In nucleotide form, the sequence is TGTGCCAGCAGCCCATCTCGGCGGGACTACGAGCAGTACTTC. It translates as CASSPSRRDYEQYF. The reference TRBV5-4 and TRBJ2-7 proteins fill in what lies around the CDR3, so the full variable domain reads ETGVTQSPTHLIKTRGQQVTLRCSSQSGHNTVSWYQQALGQGPQFIFQYYREEENGRGNFPPRFSGLQFPNYSSELNVNALELDDSALYLCASSPSRRDYEQYFGPGTRLTVT.